This T cell receptor (beta chain) was documented in a study of post-analysis software for immune sequencing data. Study conclusions and caveats: Controls showed lower frequencies than patients for roughly five TRBV segments, and TRBV5-6, TRBV5-1 and TRBV20-1 were among these.

CDR3 size: 17 residues. Trimming cost V 5 bases and J 7 bases; bases outside gene matches: 18. Germline values: CDR1 SEHNR, CDR2 FQNEAQ (reference sequence). Comments on this clonotype: Its antigen is unknown.

Unique molecular identifiers were built into the TCR beta cDNA libraries. MiXCR, applied by TCRdb to the PCR reads, yields one record per CDR3 protein. The sample lists hundreds of thousands of distinct CDR3 sequences, approximately 53% occurring once. This TCR was sampled from a girl under 18 with multiple sclerosis. Sample: blood. The V gene is TRBV7-9, the J gene TRBJ2-5; 8 bases line up with TRBD2. CDR3 DNA sequence: TGTGCCAGCAGCCCTAATCTATGGCCCTCTCGGGGGGGGACCCAGTACTTC. It is translated as CASSPNLWPSRGGTQYF.